The 5 T cell receptor beta chains given below trace back to one sample, sequenced in a study of follicular helper T cells after annual influenza vaccination. Regarding time point: 2014-2015 season, pre-vaccination. Measured with immunoSEQ multiplex PCR; TCRdb has only the in-frame clones, and not every one. The sample includes just under 9,000 clones, about 77% of them seen just once. The sample here was CXCR5+ CD38- circulating T follicular helper cells from blood, taken on the day of influenza vaccination. Regarding subset: circulating Tfh, non-naive CD4+CXCR5+PD-1+ (ICOS+CD38+ or ICOS-CD38-). These receptors were collected from an adult who received the influenza vaccine.

This clone was counted only a few times. The rearrangement links TRBV19 to TRBJ1-1, with D perhaps matching TRBD1 (5 bases). The length of the CDR3 is 16 residues. Trimming took off 7 bases at V and 4 bases at J, with 22 bases between the two ends. Germline loops: CDR1 LNHDA, CDR2 SQIVND (reference sequence). The CDR3 nucleotides read TGTGCCAGTACTCGATTGGGGCGCGCTAGAGGCACTGAAGCTTTCTTT. Amino acids: CASTRLGRARGTEAFF.

This clone came up a few times. The rearrangement uses TRBV18 and TRBJ2-7, with D perhaps given as TRBD1 or TRBD2 (5 bases each). The CDR3 covers 12 residues. Trimming took off 2 bases at V and 5 bases at J, with 7 bases between the two ends. Looked up from germline, CDR1 is KGHSH and CDR2 is LQKENI. The DNA of the CDR3 is TGTGCCAGCTCACCATTGGGGGACGAGCAGTACTTC. Translated, it gives CASSPLGDEQYF.

The chain is built from TRBV6-1 and TRBJ1-5, with TRBD1 matching 10 bases. The V segment lost 6 bases and the J segment 6 bases; nucleotides outside the gene matches: 8. The CDR3 totals 15 residues. From germline, CDR1 is MNHNS and CDR2 SASEGT. The CDR3 DNA is TGTGCCAGCAGGTCGGGACAGGGGCATGGTCAGCCCCAGCATTTT. Its translation is CASRSGQGHGQPQHF.

V and J are TRBV18 and TRBJ1-2; 9 positions match TRBD1. This CDR3 is 14 amino acids long. Trimming took 5 bases from V and 3 from J; bases not matched to a gene: 4. Germline CDR1 KGHSH, CDR2 LQKENI. CDR3 residues: CASSAGQGDYGYTF. CDR3 DNA: TGTGCCAGCTCAGCGGGACAGGGAGACTATGGCTACACCTTC.

V usage is TRBV5-1 and J usage is TRBJ1-1; possible D gene TRBD1, 6 bases. The CDR3 totals 13 residues. Between the trimmed V and J ends, which lost 3 bases and 3 bases, there was a span of 9 bases. CDR1 and CDR2 from the germline V gene are SGHRS and YFSETQ. Here the CDR3 reads CASSSKGDTEAFF. In DNA, the CDR3 is TGCGCCAGCAGCTCGAAGGGGGACACTGAAGCTTTCTTT.